A selection of T cell receptor beta chains follows, all from one sample in a study of CD8 T cells in ankylosing spondylitis. TCRdb itself ran the 5' RACE reads through MiXCR, one entry per CDR3 protein. The sample lists fewer than 400,000 distinct CDR3 sequences, 7% to 9% occurring once. The sequenced sample was blood, either unsorted or a sorted T cell fraction (not recorded which). These receptors were taken from a male donor with ankylosing spondylitis. CDR3s include the opening cysteine and the closing phenylalanine or tryptophan. The D gene is left open where the match is weak. Not all rows give a size; the values are once, few, many and, for expanded clones, a class.

d_gene: .; j_gene: TRBJ2-7; v_gene: TRBV29-1; len: 11; abundance: few; CDR3aa: CSVVGLYEQYF; CDR3nt: TGCAGCGTTGTGGGGCTGTACGAGCAGTACTTC
d_gene: .; j_gene: TRBJ2-7; v_gene: TRBV27; len: 13; abundance: few; CDR3aa: CASSHTDTYEQYF; CDR3nt: TGTGCCAGCAGTCACACGGACACCTACGAGCAGTACTTC
d_gene: .; j_gene: TRBJ2-5; v_gene: TRBV7-2; len: 12; abundance: few; CDR3aa: CASSTPGGTQYF; CDR3nt: TGTGCCAGCAGTACTCCCGGGGGGACCCAGTACTTC
d_gene: TRBD1; j_gene: TRBJ1-2; v_gene: TRBV29-1; len: 13; abundance: .; CDR3aa: CSVIGGENYGYTF; CDR3nt: TGCAGCGTGATAGGGGGCGAGAACTATGGCTACACCTTC
d_gene: TRBD1; j_gene: TRBJ2-7; v_gene: TRBV12-3/TRBV12-4; len: 15; abundance: .; CDR3aa: CASSRDRVPSYEQYF; CDR3nt: TGTGCCAGCAGCCGGGACAGGGTGCCCTCCTACGAGCAGTACTTC
d_gene: TRBD1; j_gene: TRBJ1-5; v_gene: TRBV28; len: 16; abundance: .; CDR3aa: CASSLPGTGGEQPQHF; CDR3nt: TGTGCCAGCAGTTTACCTGGGACAGGGGGGGAACAGCCCCAGCATTTT
d_gene: TRBD2; j_gene: TRBJ2-7; v_gene: TRBV20-1; len: 14; abundance: many; CDR3aa: CSAREVAGVGEQYF; CDR3nt: TGCAGTGCTAGAGAAGTGGCGGGAGTCGGCGAGCAGTACTTC
d_gene: .; j_gene: TRBJ2-7; v_gene: TRBV2; len: 12; abundance: few; CDR3aa: CASREGTSEQYF; CDR3nt: TGTGCCAGCAGGGAGGGTACGAGCGAGCAGTACTTC
d_gene: TRBD1; j_gene: TRBJ1-5; v_gene: TRBV11-2; len: 18; abundance: many; CDR3aa: CASSLHAGQGMGNQPQHF; CDR3nt: TGTGCCAGCAGCTTACACGCCGGACAGGGCATGGGGAATCAGCCCCAGCATTTT
d_gene: .; j_gene: TRBJ1-5; v_gene: TRBV6-1; len: 12; abundance: .; CDR3aa: CASTKDDQPQHF; CDR3nt: TGTGCCAGCACTAAAGACGATCAGCCCCAGCATTTT
d_gene: .; j_gene: TRBJ2-7; v_gene: TRBV18; len: 14; abundance: many; CDR3aa: CASSPPFGVNEQYF; CDR3nt: TGTGCCAGCTCACCACCTTTTGGGGTGAACGAGCAGTACTTC
d_gene: TRBD2; j_gene: TRBJ2-3; v_gene: TRBV27; len: 16; abundance: .; CDR3aa: CASSSRLAGRTDTQYF; CDR3nt: TGTGCCAGCAGTTCCCGACTAGCGGGGCGCACAGATACGCAGTATTTT
d_gene: TRBD2; j_gene: TRBJ2-5; v_gene: TRBV7-8; len: 16; abundance: many; CDR3aa: CASGRSRLAGVETQYF; CDR3nt: TGTGCCAGCGGGCGATCCAGACTAGCGGGAGTTGAGACCCAGTACTTC
d_gene: .; j_gene: TRBJ1-2; v_gene: TRBV3-1; len: 12; abundance: many; CDR3aa: CASSQRDYGYTF; CDR3nt: TGTGCCAGCAGCCAGAGGGACTATGGCTACACCTTC
d_gene: TRBD2; j_gene: TRBJ2-1; v_gene: TRBV19; len: 15; abundance: .; CDR3aa: CASSASGRTANEQFF; CDR3nt: TGTGCCAGTAGTGCGAGCGGGAGAACAGCCAATGAGCAGTTCTTC
d_gene: .; j_gene: TRBJ2-1; v_gene: TRBV7-6; len: 13; abundance: .; CDR3aa: CASSDTLYNEQFF; CDR3nt: TGTGCCAGCAGCGACACACTGTACAATGAGCAGTTCTTC
d_gene: .; j_gene: TRBJ2-2; v_gene: TRBV9; len: 16; abundance: few; CDR3aa: CASSVAGAANTGELFF; CDR3nt: TGTGCCAGCAGCGTAGCAGGGGCCGCGAACACCGGGGAGCTGTTTTTT
d_gene: TRBD1; j_gene: TRBJ1-1; v_gene: TRBV4-3; len: 15; abundance: many; CDR3aa: CASSQATGEWGEAFF; CDR3nt: TGCGCCAGCAGCCAGGCGACAGGGGAGTGGGGTGAAGCTTTCTTT
d_gene: TRBD2; j_gene: TRBJ2-1; v_gene: TRBV6-2/TRBV6-3; len: 16; abundance: few; CDR3aa: CASNRFSGSNYNEQFF; CDR3nt: TGTGCCAGCAACCGGTTTAGCGGGAGTAATTACAATGAGCAGTTCTTC
d_gene: TRBD1; j_gene: TRBJ2-2; v_gene: TRBV29-1; len: 16; abundance: few; CDR3aa: CSVLYDRGPNTGELFF; CDR3nt: TGCAGCGTTCTTTACGACAGGGGACCGAACACCGGGGAGCTGTTTTTT
d_gene: TRBD2; j_gene: TRBJ2-3; v_gene: TRBV6-5; len: 16; abundance: .; CDR3aa: CASSYSGAGVRGTQYF; CDR3nt: TGTGCCAGCAGTTACTCCGGAGCGGGAGTACGGGGTACGCAGTATTTT
d_gene: .; j_gene: TRBJ1-2; v_gene: TRBV28; len: 13; abundance: many; CDR3aa: CASSKQANYGYTF; CDR3nt: TGTGCCAGCAGTAAACAGGCCAACTATGGCTACACCTTC
d_gene: TRBD1; j_gene: TRBJ2-7; v_gene: TRBV11-2; len: 15; abundance: many; CDR3aa: CASTAFRGQGYEQYF; CDR3nt: TGTGCCAGCACCGCCTTCCGGGGACAGGGTTACGAGCAGTACTTC
d_gene: .; j_gene: TRBJ2-4; v_gene: TRBV9; len: 16; abundance: many; CDR3aa: CASSVEEGNWGNIQYF; CDR3nt: TGTGCCAGCAGCGTAGAAGAGGGGAACTGGGGAAACATTCAGTACTTC
d_gene: .; j_gene: TRBJ2-6; v_gene: TRBV4-3; len: 15; abundance: few; CDR3aa: CASSLDRPGANVLTF; CDR3nt: TGCGCCAGCAGCTTAGACAGGCCTGGGGCCAACGTCCTGACTTTC
d_gene: TRBD1; j_gene: TRBJ1-2; v_gene: TRBV12-3/TRBV12-4; len: 15; abundance: .; CDR3aa: CASSYSGTVGGGYTF; CDR3nt: TGTGCCAGCAGTTACTCCGGGACAGTGGGAGGCGGCTACACCTTC
d_gene: TRBD1; j_gene: TRBJ1-2; v_gene: TRBV5-1; len: 15; abundance: many; CDR3aa: CASSPGQGANYGYTF; CDR3nt: TGCGCCAGCAGCCCAGGACAGGGGGCTAACTATGGCTACACCTTC
d_gene: TRBD1; j_gene: TRBJ2-2; v_gene: TRBV2; len: 15; abundance: .; CDR3aa: CASSVDRGDAGELFF; CDR3nt: TGTGCCAGCAGTGTTGACAGGGGGGACGCCGGGGAGCTGTTTTTT
d_gene: .; j_gene: TRBJ2-6; v_gene: TRBV28; len: 16; abundance: .; CDR3aa: CASSLWADSGANVLTF; CDR3nt: TGTGCCAGCAGTTTATGGGCCGACTCTGGGGCCAACGTCCTGACTTTC
d_gene: .; j_gene: TRBJ1-2; v_gene: TRBV25-1; len: 13; abundance: many; CDR3aa: CASSYTGSAGYTF; CDR3nt: TGTGCCAGCAGTTATACGGGTTCGGCTGGCTACACCTTC
d_gene: .; j_gene: TRBJ2-4; v_gene: TRBV19; len: 12; abundance: .; CDR3aa: CASSRDAGTLDF; CDR3nt: TGTGCCAGTAGTAGGGACGCGGGGACCCTGGACTTC
d_gene: .; j_gene: TRBJ2-1; v_gene: TRBV28; len: 15; abundance: few; CDR3aa: CASSGRTASYNEQFF; CDR3nt: TGTGCCAGCAGTGGAAGGACAGCCTCCTACAATGAGCAGTTCTTC
d_gene: TRBD2; j_gene: TRBJ2-7; v_gene: TRBV29-1; len: 12; abundance: many; CDR3aa: CSGLGGGYEQYF; CDR3nt: TGCAGCGGCCTCGGCGGGGGATACGAGCAGTACTTC
d_gene: TRBD2; j_gene: TRBJ2-7; v_gene: TRBV20-1; len: 15; abundance: .; CDR3aa: CSARLSGRARYEQYF; CDR3nt: TGCAGTGCTAGATTGAGCGGGAGGGCACGGTACGAGCAGTACTTC
d_gene: TRBD2; j_gene: TRBJ2-7; v_gene: TRBV7-2; len: 14; abundance: few; CDR3aa: CASSLVASGYEQYF; CDR3nt: TGTGCCAGCAGCTTAGTTGCTAGCGGCTACGAGCAGTACTTC
d_gene: .; j_gene: TRBJ1-3; v_gene: TRBV14; len: 15; abundance: many; CDR3aa: CASSRGVSSGNTIYF; CDR3nt: TGTGCCAGCAGCCGCGGGGTATCCTCTGGAAACACCATATATTTT
d_gene: .; j_gene: TRBJ2-7; v_gene: TRBV12-3/TRBV12-4; len: 14; abundance: .; CDR3aa: CASRKGGGRNEQYF; CDR3nt: TGTGCCAGCAGAAAGGGGGGGGGTAGGAACGAGCAGTACTTC
d_gene: TRBD1; j_gene: TRBJ2-7; v_gene: TRBV14; len: 13; abundance: .; CDR3aa: CASRPRGPYEQYF; CDR3nt: TGTGCCAGCAGACCCAGGGGGCCCTACGAGCAGTACTTC
d_gene: .; j_gene: TRBJ1-2; v_gene: TRBV15; len: 13; abundance: .; CDR3aa: CATSRGILEGYTF; CDR3nt: TGTGCCACCAGTCGAGGAATCCTGGAAGGCTACACCTTC
d_gene: TRBD2; j_gene: TRBJ2-1; v_gene: TRBV12-3/TRBV12-4; len: 16; abundance: .; CDR3aa: CASAFAVSGRTPEQFF; CDR3nt: TGTGCCAGCGCCTTTGCGGTTAGCGGGAGGACACCTGAGCAGTTCTTC
d_gene: TRBD2; j_gene: TRBJ2-7; v_gene: TRBV3-1; len: 16; abundance: .; CDR3aa: CASSQDWAGGSYEQYF; CDR3nt: TGTGCCAGCAGCCAAGATTGGGCGGGAGGATCCTACGAGCAGTACTTC
d_gene: TRBD1; j_gene: TRBJ1-1; v_gene: TRBV6-4; len: 14; abundance: few; CDR3aa: CASSAGQGDTEAFF; CDR3nt: TGTGCCAGCAGTGCCGGACAGGGAGACACTGAAGCTTTCTTT
d_gene: .; j_gene: TRBJ2-6; v_gene: TRBV2; len: 12; abundance: few; CDR3aa: CATVQGANVLTF; CDR3nt: TGTGCCACCGTACAGGGCGCCAACGTCCTGACTTTC
d_gene: TRBD1; j_gene: TRBJ1-1; v_gene: TRBV12-3/TRBV12-4; len: 15; abundance: many; CDR3aa: CASSFRTGTNTEAFF; CDR3nt: TGTGCCAGCAGTTTTAGGACAGGGACGAACACTGAAGCTTTCTTT
d_gene: .; j_gene: TRBJ2-1; v_gene: TRBV4-1; len: 14; abundance: few; CDR3aa: CASSQDRGIGEQFF; CDR3nt: TGCGCCAGCAGCCAAGATCGGGGTATTGGTGAGCAGTTCTTC
d_gene: TRBD2; j_gene: TRBJ2-2; v_gene: TRBV3-1; len: 16; abundance: .; CDR3aa: CASSQGTSGSSGELFF; CDR3nt: TGTGCCAGCAGCCAGGGGACTAGCGGGAGTAGCGGGGAGCTGTTTTTT
d_gene: TRBD2; j_gene: TRBJ2-1; v_gene: TRBV5-1; len: 15; abundance: few; CDR3aa: CASNVGLAGNNEQFF; CDR3nt: TGCGCCAGCAATGTAGGACTAGCGGGGAACAATGAGCAGTTCTTC
d_gene: .; j_gene: TRBJ2-7; v_gene: TRBV29-1; len: 12; abundance: many; CDR3aa: CSVELALNEQYF; CDR3nt: TGCAGCGTTGAATTGGCTCTAAACGAGCAGTACTTC
d_gene: TRBD1; j_gene: TRBJ2-5; v_gene: TRBV7-2; len: 14; abundance: .; CDR3aa: CASSRGQIQETQYF; CDR3nt: TGTGCCAGCAGCCGGGGACAGATCCAAGAGACCCAGTACTTC
d_gene: .; j_gene: TRBJ2-1; v_gene: TRBV12-3/TRBV12-4; len: 12; abundance: few; CDR3aa: CASRLGRAEQFF; CDR3nt: TGTGCCAGCAGACTGGGGAGAGCGGAGCAGTTCTTC
d_gene: TRBD2; j_gene: TRBJ2-5; v_gene: TRBV7-9; len: 15; abundance: few; CDR3aa: CASSPPGRGRETQYF; CDR3nt: TGTGCCAGCAGCCCCCCAGGGAGGGGCAGGGAGACCCAGTACTTC
d_gene: .; j_gene: TRBJ1-6; v_gene: TRBV4-1; len: 16; abundance: .; CDR3aa: CASSQVTGDGNSPLHF; CDR3nt: TGCGCCAGCAGCCAAGTGACAGGTGATGGAAATTCACCCCTCCACTTT
d_gene: .; j_gene: TRBJ2-3; v_gene: TRBV29-1; len: 14; abundance: .; CDR3aa: CSVELSRGSDTQYF; CDR3nt: TGCAGCGTTGAACTTTCCCGAGGATCAGATACGCAGTATTTT
d_gene: TRBD1; j_gene: TRBJ2-7; v_gene: TRBV11-1; len: 14; abundance: .; CDR3aa: CASSRGQGAREQYF; CDR3nt: TGTGCCAGCAGCCGAGGACAGGGGGCAAGGGAGCAGTACTTC
d_gene: .; j_gene: TRBJ2-1; v_gene: TRBV5-6; len: 16; abundance: few; CDR3aa: CASSLWGTSSYNEQFF; CDR3nt: TGTGCCAGCAGCTTGTGGGGGACCAGCTCCTACAATGAGCAGTTCTTC
d_gene: TRBD2; j_gene: TRBJ2-1; v_gene: TRBV7-2; len: 16; abundance: .; CDR3aa: CASSIRLALSYNEQFF; CDR3nt: TGTGCCAGCAGCATAAGACTAGCGCTCTCCTACAATGAGCAGTTCTTC
d_gene: .; j_gene: TRBJ1-5; v_gene: TRBV29-1; len: 13; abundance: many; CDR3aa: CSVTLGDSQPQHF; CDR3nt: TGCAGCGTGACCCTAGGTGATTCTCAGCCCCAGCATTTT